Below are 17 T cell receptor beta chains sequenced from a single sample in a study of T cell responses to AZD1222 COVID-19 vaccine (dated by TCRdb to the early 2020s). This specimen's time point label, per the study, means: about 28 days (+/-7) after the second vaccine dose. The library was obtained by the immunoSEQ multiplex PCR assay. The source is immuneACCESS, and TCRdb retained only in-frame sequences with V and J called. Part of the clones is not carried over; for the studies checked, unresolved V genes explain less than half of this, and the remainder is unexplained. Recorded for this sample are roughly 77,000 clones; under 95% of them occurred a single time. In total, the top ten clones hold approximately 4.5% of the sample. The sequenced sample was peripheral blood, obtained 28 days after the second AZD1222 dose. The receptors stem from an adult who received the AZD1222 COVID-19 vaccine.

The chain carries TRBV28 and TRBJ2-1; 14 nucleotides agree with TRBD2. Trimming cost V 4 bases and J 8 bases; bases outside gene matches: 7. This CDR3 has 16 residues. Germline CDR1 MDHEN, CDR2 SYDVKM. The CDR3 region is CASSSTSGRGWYEQFF. In DNA, the CDR3 is TGTGCCAGCAGTTCGACTAGCGGGAGGGGGTGGTATGAGCAGTTCTTC.

The chain recombines TRBV3-1 (or the pseudogene TRBV3-2) with TRBJ1-2; D remains ambiguous. The V and J ends lost 5 bases and 4 bases respectively, with 23 bases between them. The germline V gene has CDR1 LGHDT and CDR2 YNNKEL (reference sequence). The CDR3 is made up of 17 amino acids. CDR3 sequence (DNA): TGTGCCAGCAGCTACTTCAACGTCCCCGTATCTTCCTATGGCTACACCTTC. Its protein product is CASSYFNVPVSSYGYTF.

The chain uses TRBV4-3 and TRBJ2-1, with 10 bases matching TRBD1. The CDR3 consists of 16 residues. Trimming removed 1 base from V and 6 bases from J; junction bases left unmatched: 6. The germline V gene has CDR1 LGHNA and CDR2 YSLEER. The CDR3 loop is CASSQVSGTGVNEQFF. In nucleotides, the CDR3 is TGCGCCAGCAGCCAAGTTTCCGGGACAGGGGTCAATGAGCAGTTCTTC.

This chain connects TRBV19 to TRBJ2-7, with 9 bases lining up with TRBD1. The CDR3 totals 15 residues. V was pared by 3 bases and J by 7 bases, with 10 bases of the junction left unmatched. The germline V gene encodes CDR1 LNHDA and CDR2 SQIVND (reference sequence). CDR3 protein: CASSIQGQGAGEQYF. In DNA form, the CDR3 reads TGTGCCAGTAGTATCCAGGGACAGGGAGCCGGTGAGCAGTACTTC.

The V and J genes are TRBV19 and TRBJ1-3, with TRBD1 matching 7 bases. From germline, CDR1 is LNHDA and CDR2 SQIVND (reference sequence). Unmatched junction bases numbered 6, after V lost 6 bases and J lost 1 base. The CDR3 has 15 residues. DNA of the CDR3: TGTGCCAGTAGACGCCAACAGGGGTCTGGAAACACCATATATTTT. Translation gives CASRRQQGSGNTIYF.

CDR3 nucleotides: TGTGCCAGTAGTGGATCCCAGCGGGAGGTGTACGAGACCCAGTACTTC. This encodes CASSGSQREVYETQYF. The chain joins TRBV19 to TRBJ2-5, with 9 bases matching TRBD2. J gave up 5 bases and V 5 bases, and 12 bases lay outside the gene matches. The length of the CDR3 is 16 residues. Germline loops: CDR1 LNHDA, CDR2 SQIVND (reference sequence).

This chain uses TRBV3-1 (or the pseudogene TRBV3-2) with TRBJ2-7, with 11 bases fitting TRBD2. This CDR3 spans 15 amino acids. The junction had 6 bases not matched to a gene; V was cut back by 5 bases and J by 3 bases. Germline CDR1 and CDR2: LGHDT and YNNKEL (reference sequence). CDR3 sequence: CASSASGTSGYEQYF. CDR3 nucleotide sequence: TGTGCCAGCAGCGCCTCCGGGACTAGCGGCTACGAGCAGTACTTC.

The rearrangement joins TRBV29-1 to TRBJ1-2; 8 bases line up with TRBD1. Germline CDR1 and CDR2: SQVTM and ANQGSEA. The CDR3 is made up of 17 amino acids. V lost 0 bases and J lost 8; bases outside the gene matches: 17. In DNA form, the CDR3 reads TGCAGCGTTGAAGATCGGGGCAGGGGACAGGAGTTGCGCGGCTACACCTTC. Its protein is CSVEDRGRGQELRGYTF.

CDR3 DNA: TGTGCCAGCAGCGTAAGTGGGTACACCGGGGAGCTGTTTTTT. It codes for CASSVSGYTGELFF. The chain combines TRBV9 with TRBJ2-2; D not certain. V shed 1 base and J shed 3 bases, with 7 bases lying between them. Looked up from germline, CDR1 is SGDLS and CDR2 is YYNGEE. The CDR3 has 14 amino acids.

For this clone: In the same sample, other DNA sequences code for this CDR3. DNA for the CDR3: TGTGCCAGCAGCGTAGTGGGGGGCTCCTACAATGAGCAGTTCTTC. Translated: CASSVVGGSYNEQFF. The chain combines TRBV9 with TRBJ2-1, with D perhaps matching TRBD2 (6 bases). Germline CDR1 SGDLS, CDR2 YYNGEE. V lost 0 bases, J lost 0 bases, and 7 bases lay in between. The CDR3 loop spans 15 amino acids.

This sequence joins TRBV7-9 and TRBJ1-2, with TRBD1 identical over 9 bases. From germline, CDR1 is SEHNR and CDR2 FQNEAQ (reference sequence). After removal of 1 base from V and 4 bases from J, the junction contained 1 base not matched to a gene. This CDR3 is 14 amino acids long. CDR3 region: CASSLGQGVYGYTF. Written as DNA, the CDR3 is TGTGCCAGCAGCTTAGGACAGGGGGTCTATGGCTACACCTTC.

The chain links TRBV5-1 to TRBJ2-1; possibly TRBD1 for D (6 bases). This CDR3 is 15 amino acids long. V was pared by 0 bases and J by 2 bases, with 9 bases between. Germline CDR1 reads SGHRS; CDR2 reads YFSETQ. The chain's CDR3 is CASSLVQGPYNEQFF. CDR3 DNA: TGCGCCAGCAGCTTGGTACAGGGCCCCTACAATGAGCAGTTCTTC. The full variable domain, rest sourced from reference TRBV5-1 and TRBJ2-1, is KAGVTQTPRYLIKTRGQQVTLSCSPISGHRSVSWYQQTPGQGLQFLFEYFSETQRNKGNFPGRFSGRQFSNSRSEMNVSTLELGDSALYLCASSLVQGPYNEQFFGPGTRLTVL.

The chain joins TRBV27 to TRBJ1-2; D unclear. The CDR3 spans 15 residues. CDR1 MNHEY and CDR2 SMNVEV come from the germline V gene (reference sequence). V lost 5 bases and J 6 bases, leaving 19 bases between the germline ends. CDR3 residues: CASSTIPAVGDGYTF. In DNA, the CDR3 is TGTGCCAGCAGTACCATCCCGGCCGTGGGCGATGGCTACACCTTC.

This clone was recorded once. The gene calls are TRBV9 and TRBJ2-4, with D possibly being TRBD2 (7 bases). The CDR3 is made up of 15 amino acids. V shed 0 bases and J shed 6 bases, with 13 bases lying between them. Germline CDR1 reads SGDLS; CDR2 reads YYNGEE. The CDR3 spells CASSVAAGASNIQYF. CDR3 coding DNA: TGTGCCAGCAGCGTAGCGGCGGGGGCATCAAACATTCAGTACTTC.

The genes are TRBV18 and TRBJ1-3; a weak D match, TRBD1 (5 bases). The CDR3 extends over 16 amino acids. V gave up 3 bases and J gave up 2 bases, with 14 bases separating them. The germline V gene has CDR1 KGHSH and CDR2 LQKENI. In nucleotides, the CDR3 is TGTGCCAGCTCACCGTCTAGGGGCTTGGCTGGAAACACCATATATTTT. It specifies CASSPSRGLAGNTIYF.

J is TRBJ2-7 and V is TRBV6-2 or TRBV6-3; 10 positions match TRBD2. CDR1 and CDR2 from the germline V gene are MNHEY and SVGEGT. V was pared by 2 bases and J by 3 bases, with 7 bases of the junction left unmatched. The CDR3 length is 16 residues. The CDR3 is CASSYRKSGRVYEQYF. The DNA of the CDR3 is TGTGCCAGCAGTTACCGCAAGAGCGGGAGGGTCTACGAGCAGTACTTC.

The CDR3: CASRSGVPEAFF. The CDR3 bases are TGTGCCAGCAGATCGGGGGTTCCTGAAGCTTTCTTT. This rearrangement joins TRBV28 to TRBJ1-1; TRBD1 is a possible D gene (5 bases). The CDR3 runs to 12 residues. Trimming removed 6 bases from V and 6 bases from J, with 11 bases in between. Germline V gene sequence: CDR1 MDHEN, CDR2 SYDVKM.